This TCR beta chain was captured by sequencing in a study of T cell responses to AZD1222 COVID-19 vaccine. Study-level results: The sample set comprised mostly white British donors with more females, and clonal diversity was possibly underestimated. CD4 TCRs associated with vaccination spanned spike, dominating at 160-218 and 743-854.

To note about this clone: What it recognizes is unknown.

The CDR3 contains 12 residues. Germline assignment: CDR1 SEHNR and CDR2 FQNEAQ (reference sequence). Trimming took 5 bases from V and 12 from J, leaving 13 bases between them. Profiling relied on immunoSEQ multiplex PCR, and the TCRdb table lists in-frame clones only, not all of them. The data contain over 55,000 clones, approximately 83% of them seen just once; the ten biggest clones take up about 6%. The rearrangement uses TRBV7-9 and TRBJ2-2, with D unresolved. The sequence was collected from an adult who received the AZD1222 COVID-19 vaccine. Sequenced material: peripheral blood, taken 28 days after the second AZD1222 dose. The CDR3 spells CASSGARTKLFF. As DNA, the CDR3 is TGTGCCAGCAGCGGAGCCCGGACGAAGCTGTTTTTT.